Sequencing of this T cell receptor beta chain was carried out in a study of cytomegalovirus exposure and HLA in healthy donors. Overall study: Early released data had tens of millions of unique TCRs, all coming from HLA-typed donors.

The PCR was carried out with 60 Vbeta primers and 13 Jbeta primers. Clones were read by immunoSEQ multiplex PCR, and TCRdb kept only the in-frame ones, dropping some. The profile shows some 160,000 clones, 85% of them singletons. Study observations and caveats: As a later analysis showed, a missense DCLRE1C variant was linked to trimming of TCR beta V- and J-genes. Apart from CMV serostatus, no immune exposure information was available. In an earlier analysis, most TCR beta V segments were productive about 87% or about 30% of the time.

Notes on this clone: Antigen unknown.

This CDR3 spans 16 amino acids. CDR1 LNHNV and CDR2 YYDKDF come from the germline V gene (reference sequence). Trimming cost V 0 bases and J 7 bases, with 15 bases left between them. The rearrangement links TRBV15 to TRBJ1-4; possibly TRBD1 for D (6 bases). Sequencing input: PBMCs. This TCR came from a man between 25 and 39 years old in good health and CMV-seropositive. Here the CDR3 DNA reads TGTGCCACCAGCAGAGATCGATCGAGGGGGGGTGAAAAACTGTTTTTT. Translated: CATSRDRSRGGEKLFF.